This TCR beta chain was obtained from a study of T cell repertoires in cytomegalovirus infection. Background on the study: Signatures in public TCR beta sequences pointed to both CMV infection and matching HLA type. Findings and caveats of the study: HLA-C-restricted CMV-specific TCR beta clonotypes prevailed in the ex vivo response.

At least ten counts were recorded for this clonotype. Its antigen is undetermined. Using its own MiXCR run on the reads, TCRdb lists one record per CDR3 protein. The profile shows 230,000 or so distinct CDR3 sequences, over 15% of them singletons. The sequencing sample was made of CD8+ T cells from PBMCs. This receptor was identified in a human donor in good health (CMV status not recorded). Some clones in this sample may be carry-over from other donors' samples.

The CDR3 region has the DNA TGTGCCAGCAGCCCGAGAATGGGGTCTTACGGGACCTACGAGCAGTACTTC. Its protein product is CASSPRMGSYGTYEQYF. This sequence joins TRBV7-6 and TRBJ2-7; a weak D match, TRBD2 (5 bases). V was shortened by 5 bases and J by 2 bases, with 22 bases between the two germline ends. Germline V CDR1 and CDR2: SGHVS, FNYEAQ. This CDR3 has 17 amino acids.